A selection of T cell receptor beta chains follows, all from one sample in a study of monozygotic twins with inflammatory bowel disease. One entry per CDR3 protein, without DNA, is what TCRdb gives after re-calling the 5' RACE reads. Here the sample table reports about 200,000 distinct CDR3 sequences. Sequencing was carried out using blood. The receptor source for this set is a human donor with ulcerative colitis or Crohn's disease, or a healthy co-twin of an affected twin (not recorded which). The CDR3 runs from the conserved cysteine through the conserved F or W.

TRBV6-1	TRBJ2-3	CASSFSGGATDTQYF
TRBV6-1	TRBJ2-7	CASSEAMGGNEQYF
TRBV4-3	TRBJ2-1	CASSQEGLAGEVEQFF
TRBV3-1	TRBJ2-7	CASSHTSYEQYF
TRBV9	TRBJ2-1	CASSVASGGYNEQFF
TRBV5-1	TRBJ2-2	CASSAAAGGWTGELFF
TRBV2	TRBJ2-2	CASQQGTKGELFF
TRBV20-1	TRBJ1-5	CSAREPSVGFSDLQPQHF
TRBV29-1	TRBJ1-2	CSVGQGAPGYTF
TRBV5-1	TRBJ2-6	CASSLAIAGGFSGANVLTF
TRBV16	TRBJ2-7	CASSQTPYEQYF
TRBV19	TRBJ2-6	CASTSPGANVLTF
TRBV27	TRBJ2-7	CASSLRTSGYEQYF
TRBV12-3/TRBV12-4	TRBJ2-1	CASSLGPGSNEQFF
TRBV27	TRBJ2-1	CASSLLLGGAHNEQFF
TRBV5-1	TRBJ1-2	CASSWDRADYGYTF
TRBV9	TRBJ2-3	CASSPGTSGVTDTQYF
TRBV20-1	TRBJ1-4	CSAPVTGSNEKLFF
TRBV5-4	TRBJ2-6	CASSPTEGISGANVLTF
TRBV10-3	TRBJ1-4	CAISERGTGFNEKLFF
TRBV24-1	TRBJ1-5	CATSANGAGQPQHF
TRBV5-1	TRBJ1-5	CASSIDGQGNQPQHF
TRBV7-6	TRBJ2-6	CASSLGGSPSGANVLTF
TRBV20-1	TRBJ1-5	CSAFTGQRNQPQHF
TRBV7-8	TRBJ2-7	CASSLGVTVHEQYF
TRBV7-9	TRBJ1-2	CASRQGEDGYTF
TRBV5-1	TRBJ2-7	CVSRRDINGYEQYF
TRBV20-1	TRBJ1-1	CSARDDLNMNTEAFF
TRBV4-1	TRBJ2-5	CASSQGLGTPQETQYF
TRBV2	TRBJ1-1	CASSKTGREAFF
TRBV7-9	TRBJ1-3	CASSQGVPNSGNTIYF
TRBV15	TRBJ1-5	CATSRGAGGARRENQPQHF
TRBV7-2	TRBJ2-1	CASSRTLNEQFF
TRBV24-1	TRBJ2-1	CATRGSGTYNEQFF
TRBV29-1	TRBJ2-7	CSVGTGASYEQYF
TRBV11-2	TRBJ2-7	CASSWGLAGGTSSYEQYF
TRBV6-5	TRBJ2-7	CASRVTSALGEQYF
TRBV7-2	TRBJ2-2	CASSLSGRAGYIRTGELFF
TRBV4-1	TRBJ2-3	CASSQDGSYSTDTQYF
TRBV10-3	TRBJ2-2	CAISEARRRYTGELFF
TRBV7-3	TRBJ1-1	CASSLLGGDTEAFF
TRBV15	TRBJ1-5	CATSRRAGLFSNQPQHF
TRBV28	TRBJ2-4	CASSSGTEKNIQYF
TRBV7-2	TRBJ2-1	CASSLIGGDNEQFF
TRBV5-4	TRBJ1-1	CASSFFSLNTEAFF
TRBV18	TRBJ2-1	CASFTQGNNEQFF
TRBV7-3	TRBJ2-7	CASSPGPATGGFSYEQYF
TRBV5-1	TRBJ1-2	CASSPGPGKYGYTF
TRBV14	TRBJ1-1	CASSQDIGQMNTEAFF
TRBV6-1	TRBJ2-1	CASRRSESSYNEQFF
TRBV5-1	TRBJ2-3	CASSLGDTDTQYF